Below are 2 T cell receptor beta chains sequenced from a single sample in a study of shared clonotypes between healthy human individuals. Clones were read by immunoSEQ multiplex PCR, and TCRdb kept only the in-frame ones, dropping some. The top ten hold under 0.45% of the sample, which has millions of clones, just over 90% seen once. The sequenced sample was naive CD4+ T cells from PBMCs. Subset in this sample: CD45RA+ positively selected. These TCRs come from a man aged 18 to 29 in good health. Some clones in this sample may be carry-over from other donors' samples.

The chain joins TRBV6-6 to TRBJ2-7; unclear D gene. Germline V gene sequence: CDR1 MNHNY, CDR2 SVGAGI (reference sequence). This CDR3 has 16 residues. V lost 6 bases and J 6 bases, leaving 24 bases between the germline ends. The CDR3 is CASSPRSPIDRGEQYF. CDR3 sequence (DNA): TGTGCCAGCAGCCCACGCTCCCCGATAGACCGAGGCGAGCAGTACTTC.

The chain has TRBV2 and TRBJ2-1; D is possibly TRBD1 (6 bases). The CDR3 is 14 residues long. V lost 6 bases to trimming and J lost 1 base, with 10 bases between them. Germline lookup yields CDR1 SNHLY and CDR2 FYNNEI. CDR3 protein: CASSGTRSYNEQFF. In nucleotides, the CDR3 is TGTGCCAGCAGCGGGACACGGTCCTACAATGAGCAGTTCTTC. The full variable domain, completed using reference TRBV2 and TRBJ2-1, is EPEVTQTPSHQVTQMGQEVILRCVPISNHLYFYWYRQILGQKVEFLVSFYNNEISEKSEIFDDQFSVERPDGSNFTLKIRSTKLEDSAMYFCASSGTRSYNEQFFGPGTRLTVL.